These 13 T cell receptor beta chains came from one sample sequenced in a study of vaccination effects on CD4 cells after COVID-19. No antigen has been assigned to these receptors. Here immunoSEQ multiplex PCR was the method, and the copy in TCRdb shows in-frame clones only, minus some. The table lists 55,000 to 90,000 clones, over 60% of them singletons. Pools of viral peptides were used by the ViraFEST assay to expand antigen-specific CD4+ T cells ahead of sequencing. A roughly 10-day culture period preceded the isolation of CD4+ T cells. The person had a PCR-confirmed SARS-CoV-2 infection during March to December 2020. The sequencing here drew on CD4+ T cells from PBMCs cultured with HIV peptides, taken before COVID-19 vaccination. The sample's subset: HIV-1 Nef peptide pool negative control/reference culture. All receptors come from a human donor who had a prior SARS-CoV-2 infection.

The chain couples TRBV15 to TRBJ2-7; the D gene is possibly TRBD2 (6 bases). V lost 1 base, J lost 2 bases, and 12 bases lay in between. Germline CDR1 reads LNHNV; CDR2 reads YYDKDF (reference sequence). This CDR3 has 15 amino acids. CDR3 region: CATSRAPSATYEQYF. The CDR3 DNA reads TGTGCCACCAGCAGAGCCCCTAGCGCCACCTACGAGCAGTACTTC.

As regards this clone: The identical CDR3 is also encoded by other nucleotide sequences in the sample. The rearrangement links TRBV10-3 to TRBJ1-3; D is perhaps TRBD1 (5 bases). Germline loops: CDR1 ENHRY, CDR2 SYGVKD. V was clipped by 6 bases and J by 0 bases, with 6 bases between them. CDR3 length: 13 amino acids. The CDR3 reads CAIRDSSGNTIYF. The DNA of the CDR3 is TGTGCCATCAGAGACAGCTCTGGAAACACCATATATTTT.

The chain is built from TRBV7-9 and TRBJ1-6; maybe TRBD1 (6 bases). V was trimmed by 6 bases and J by 5 bases, leaving 11 bases between them. The CDR3 extends over 14 amino acids. CDR1 is SEHNR, CDR2 FQNEAQ, per germline (reference sequence). The CDR3, as DNA: TGTGCCAGCAGTACAGGGATCAATAATTCACCCCTCCACTTT. This sequence encodes CASSTGINNSPLHF.

This clone was seen a few times. The gene calls are TRBV3-1 (or the pseudogene TRBV3-2) and TRBJ1-6; D possibly corresponds to TRBD1 (5 bases). The CDR3 is made up of 17 amino acids. Germline CDR1 reads LGHDT; CDR2 reads YNNKEL (reference sequence). The V gene lost 0 bases and the J gene lost 0 bases, with 9 bases spanning the gap. The CDR3 DNA sequence: TGTGCCAGCAGCCAAGAATGGGGGGTCTCCTATAATTCACCCCTCCACTTT. It translates to CASSQEWGVSYNSPLHF.

This clone occurred a few times. The V call is TRBV7-3, the J call TRBJ1-3; D uncertain. Germline V gene lookup returns CDR1 SGHTA and CDR2 FQGTGA. V dropped 6 bases and J dropped 0 bases, with 6 bases sitting between them. The CDR3 extends over 13 amino acids. In DNA form, the CDR3 reads TGTGCCAGCAGTGGCGGCTCTGGAAACACCATATATTTT. Residues: CASSGGSGNTIYF.

This rearrangement joins TRBV30 to TRBJ2-7; D is undetermined. The germline V and J ends were trimmed by 0 bases and 0 bases, with 9 bases remaining between them. The CDR3 totals 14 residues. Germline V CDR1 and CDR2: GTSNPN, SVGIG (reference sequence). The CDR3 DNA sequence: TGTGCCTGGAGTGTATTGGGAACCTCCTACGAGCAGTACTTC. Its protein is CAWSVLGTSYEQYF.

The V gene is TRBV15, the J gene TRBJ1-1; D is unclear. The V end lost 4 bases, the J end lost 4 bases, and 16 bases lay between the germline ends. Germline V gives CDR1 LNHNV, CDR2 YYDKDF (reference sequence). The CDR3 consists of 15 residues. This CDR3 is CATSTPSFGITEAFF. The CDR3 nucleotides read TGTGCCACCAGCACCCCCTCTTTTGGGATCACTGAAGCTTTCTTT.

V and J are TRBV30 and TRBJ1-1; D unclear. The CDR3 is made up of 11 amino acids. V shed 3 bases and J shed 6 bases, with 8 bases lying between them. Per germline, CDR1 GTSNPN and CDR2 SVGIG (reference sequence). The chain's CDR3 is CAWSSVPEAFF. The DNA of the CDR3 is TGTGCCTGGAGCAGCGTTCCTGAAGCTTTCTTT.

This clone has only a few counts. This sequence joins TRBV6-5 and TRBJ2-1; D perhaps matches TRBD2 (7 bases). Germline CDR1 reads MNHEY; CDR2 reads SVGAGI. This CDR3 has 14 amino acids. The germline V and J ends were trimmed by 2 bases and 7 bases, with 12 bases remaining between them. The CDR3 reads CASSYPGGRNEQFF. CDR3 coding DNA: TGTGCCAGCAGTTACCCGGGGGGCCGGAATGAGCAGTTCTTC.

This rearrangement joins TRBV27 to TRBJ2-1; D unclear. V lost 2 bases to trimming and J lost 2 bases, with 7 bases between them. Germline V gene data show CDR1 as MNHEY and CDR2 as SMNVEV (reference sequence). This CDR3 has 14 amino acids. The CDR3 loop is CASSLGYTYNEQFF. CDR3 bases: TGTGCCAGCAGTTTAGGCTACACCTACAATGAGCAGTTCTTC.

J is TRBJ1-6 and V is TRBV3-1 (or the pseudogene TRBV3-2), with TRBD1 matching 7 bases. V gave up 4 bases and J gave up 9 bases; unmatched junction bases: 6. The CDR3 totals 14 residues. Germline CDR1 reads LGHDT; CDR2 reads YNNKEL (reference sequence). The CDR3 region has the DNA TGTGCCAGCAGCCCGGGACAGTTGAGTTCACCCCTCCACTTT. Amino acids: CASSPGQLSSPLHF.

The V and J genes are TRBV5-1 and TRBJ2-1; TRBD1 matches 9 bases. The CDR3 length is 15 residues. Germline V gives CDR1 SGHRS, CDR2 YFSETQ. V was clipped by 3 bases and J by 10 bases; unmatched bases: 11. The CDR3 nucleotides are TGCGCCAGCAGCTGGGTCCCGGGACAGGGTAGAGAGCAGTTCTTC. This translates into CASSWVPGQGREQFF.

This clone was observed a handful of times. The chain links TRBV4-1 to TRBJ2-7; no firm D call. With 0 bases removed from V and 3 bases from J, the gap between germline ends came to 12 bases. This CDR3 contains 15 residues. Germline assignment: CDR1 MGHRA and CDR2 YSYEKL. The CDR3 region has the DNA TGCGCCAGCAGCCAAGACGGCAGGAGTCGCTACGAGCAGTACTTC. Residues: CASSQDGRSRYEQYF.